The 32 T cell receptor beta chains below all came from one sample that was sequenced in a study of vaccination effects on CD4 cells after COVID-19. ViraFEST assay sequencing came after antigen-specific CD4+ T cells were expanded with viral peptide pools. Upon completion of more than 9 days in culture, CD4+ T cells were isolated. It was two doses of either the BNT162b2 or mRNA-1273 vaccine that participants received. Generated by immunoSEQ multiplex PCR, the TCRdb table keeps only in-frame clones and is missing some. The table shows approximately 61,000 clones, with roughly 73% occurring only once. Their target antigens are unknown. The sequenced sample was CD4+ T cells from PBMCs cultured with HCoV-229E spike peptides, obtained after COVID-19 vaccination. These receptors all come from a human donor who received a COVID-19 vaccine.

J is TRBJ1-5 and V is TRBV30; TRBD1 might be the D (5 bases). Germline V lookup: CDR1 GTSNPN, CDR2 SVGIG (reference sequence). Between the trimmed V and J ends, which lost 4 bases and 3 bases, there was a span of 13 bases. This CDR3 spans 14 amino acids. The CDR3 nucleotides are TGTGCCTGGAATGGGGGTTTGGTCAATCAGCCCCAGCATTTT. This encodes CAWNGGLVNQPQHF.

The chain couples TRBV7-2 to TRBJ1-1; D is undetermined. There are 13 residues in the CDR3. Germline V gene data show CDR1 as SGHTA and CDR2 as FQGNSA. V was shortened by 1 base and J by 4 bases, with 7 bases between the two germline ends. This CDR3 reads CASSLGVPTEAFF. The CDR3 DNA is TGTGCCAGCAGCTTAGGGGTACCCACTGAAGCTTTCTTT.

The rearrangement uses TRBV19 and TRBJ2-5; unclear D gene. Germline CDR1 LNHDA, CDR2 SQIVND (reference sequence). Trimming removed 3 bases from V and 4 bases from J, with 12 bases in between. The CDR3 covers 14 residues. The CDR3 DNA follows: TGTGCCAGTAGTATGGTCAGTAGCTTAGAGACCCAGTACTTC. This encodes CASSMVSSLETQYF.

J is TRBJ1-5 and V is TRBV14; D ambiguous. The germline CDR1 and CDR2 sequences are SGHDN and FVKESK. The CDR3 is 13 residues long. Between the trimmed V and J ends, which lost 1 base and 8 bases, there was a span of 9 bases. This CDR3 reads CASSQGGFKPQHF. The CDR3 nucleotides read TGTGCCAGCAGCCAAGGCGGGTTCAAGCCCCAGCATTTT. The full variable domain, in which reference TRBV14 and TRBJ1-5 provide the parts outside the CDR3, is EAGVTQFPSHSVIEKGQTVTLRCDPISGHDNLYWYRRVMGKEIKFLLHFVKESKQDESGMPNNRFLAERTGGTYSTLKVQPAELEDSGVYFCASSQGGFKPQHFGDGTRLSIL.

The J gene is TRBJ2-1, the V gene TRBV7-2, with TRBD2 matching 7 bases. The germline gives CDR1 SGHTA, CDR2 FQGNSA. V shed 2 bases and J 0 bases; nucleotides not matched to a gene: 10. The CDR3 contains 18 residues. The DNA of the CDR3 is TGTGCCAGCAGCTTACGGGTGCTAGCGGTGAGCTCCTACAATGAGCAGTTCTTC. This gives the protein CASSLRVLAVSSYNEQFF. Looking up the rest from reference TRBV7-2 and TRBJ2-1 gives the full variable domain: GAGVSQSPSNKVTEKGKDVELRCDPISGHTALYWYRQSLGQGLEFLIYFQGNSAPDKSGLPSDRFSAERTGGSVSTLTIQRTQQEDSAVYLCASSLRVLAVSSYNEQFFGPGTRLTVL.

The chain carries TRBV3-1 (or the pseudogene TRBV3-2) and TRBJ1-2; 8 nucleotides line up with TRBD1. V lost 5 bases to trimming and J lost 1 base; unmatched junction nucleotides: 9. CDR3 length: 16 amino acids. Germline loops: CDR1 LGHDT, CDR2 YNNKEL (reference sequence). The CDR3 spells CASSYSAGQVNYGYTF. DNA for the CDR3: TGTGCCAGCAGCTACTCCGCGGGACAGGTTAACTATGGCTACACCTTC.

The chain links TRBV28 to TRBJ1-2; a possible D gene is TRBD1 (5 bases). Between the trimmed V and J ends, which lost 5 bases and 5 bases, there was a span of 15 bases. The CDR3 extends over 14 amino acids. Germline V gene lookup returns CDR1 MDHEN and CDR2 SYDVKM. The CDR3 DNA sequence: TGTGCCAGCAGTCCCGGGACGGCAACTTATGGCTACACCTTC. This gives the protein CASSPGTATYGYTF.

The chain is built from TRBV7-8 and TRBJ1-6; D possibly corresponds to TRBD1 (5 bases). The V gene lost 5 bases and the J gene lost 7 bases, with 15 bases spanning the gap. The germline CDR1 and CDR2 sequences are SGHVS and FQNEAQ. There are 15 residues in the CDR3. The CDR3 coding sequence is TGTGCCAGCAGCGCCCGGGACGGAAACAATTCACCCCTCCACTTT. Its protein is CASSARDGNNSPLHF.

The rearrangement links TRBV30 to TRBJ2-5; D uncertain. This CDR3 contains 15 residues. Per germline, CDR1 GTSNPN and CDR2 SVGIG (reference sequence). Between the trimmed V and J ends, which lost 0 bases and 0 bases, there was a span of 11 bases. The CDR3 nucleotides are TGTGCCTGGAGTGTAGGCCAGGCTGACCAAGAGACCCAGTACTTC. It specifies CAWSVGQADQETQYF.

This clone was counted only a few times. The V gene is TRBV27, the J gene TRBJ1-1; tentative D call: TRBD1 (5 bases). Germline CDR1 MNHEY, CDR2 SMNVEV (reference sequence). The CDR3 is made up of 16 amino acids. The germline V and J ends were trimmed by 4 bases and 0 bases, with 15 bases remaining between them. CDR3 bases: TGTGCCAGCAGTTGGAGGGGCGGATCGGTGAACACTGAAGCTTTCTTT. Encoded protein: CASSWRGGSVNTEAFF.

This sequence joins TRBV20-1 and TRBJ2-5; no clear D gene. Germline V gene lookup returns CDR1 DFQATT and CDR2 SNEGSKA (reference sequence). There are 14 residues in the CDR3. With 3 bases removed from V and 4 bases from J, the gap between germline ends came to 15 bases. CDR3 in amino acids: CSASVLASGETQYF. In DNA, the CDR3 is TGCAGTGCTAGTGTCCTCGCTTCGGGAGAGACCCAGTACTTC.

This chain connects TRBV5-1 to TRBJ2-2; D is unclear. Germline V gene sequence: CDR1 SGHRS, CDR2 YFSETQ. Deletions cut 1 base from V and 1 base from J, with 11 bases between. This CDR3 spans 16 amino acids. The CDR3 loop is CASSLLVRENTGELFF. In nucleotides, the CDR3 is TGCGCCAGCAGCTTGCTAGTGAGAGAGAACACCGGGGAGCTGTTTTTT.

The chain carries TRBV5-1 and TRBJ1-1; 9 nucleotides match TRBD1. CDR1 SGHRS and CDR2 YFSETQ come from the germline V gene. The CDR3 runs 13 residues. After removal of 5 bases from V and 5 bases from J, the junction contained 4 bases not matched to a gene. CDR3 in DNA: TGCGCCAGCAGAGGGACAGGGAGGACTGAAGCTTTCTTT. This translates into CASRGTGRTEAFF. Together with reference TRBV5-1 and TRBJ1-1, the CDR3 gives the full variable domain: KAGVTQTPRYLIKTRGQQVTLSCSPISGHRSVSWYQQTPGQGLQFLFEYFSETQRNKGNFPGRFSGRQFSNSRSEMNVSTLELGDSALYLCASRGTGRTEAFFGQGTRLTVV.

This clone was detected a few times. The chain links TRBV5-1 to TRBJ1-3, with unresolved D. Germline V lookup: CDR1 SGHRS, CDR2 YFSETQ. CDR3 length: 12 amino acids. The V gene lost 5 bases and the J gene lost 3 bases, with 6 bases spanning the gap. CDR3 sequence reads: CASRRDGNTIYF. The CDR3 region has the DNA TGCGCCAGCAGAAGGGATGGAAACACCATATATTTT.

V is TRBV5-6 and J is TRBJ1-1, with D possibly being TRBD1 (6 bases). Germline V lookup: CDR1 SGHDT, CDR2 YYEEEE. This CDR3 comprises 14 residues. V lost 3 bases and J 4 bases, leaving 13 bases between the germline ends. This CDR3 is CASSYQGRSTEAFF. CDR3 DNA sequence: TGTGCCAGCAGCTATCAGGGGAGGAGCACTGAAGCTTTCTTT.

The V and J genes are TRBV9 and TRBJ2-5, with D perhaps given as TRBD1 or TRBD2 (5 bases each). Germline V gives CDR1 SGDLS, CDR2 YYNGEE. The CDR3 totals 14 residues. V lost 0 bases, J lost 5 bases, and 11 bases lay in between. The chain's CDR3 is CASSVGEGSETQYF. CDR3 in DNA: TGTGCCAGCAGCGTAGGTGAGGGGTCGGAGACCCAGTACTTC.

This clone was detected once. This chain uses TRBV5-5 with TRBJ2-3; D may be TRBD2 (6 bases). Germline values: CDR1 SGHKS, CDR2 YYEKEE (reference sequence). V lost 0 bases and J 0 bases, leaving 8 bases between the germline ends. This CDR3 has 15 amino acids. This CDR3 reads CASSLAAGSTDTQYF. The CDR3 DNA sequence: TGTGCCAGCAGCTTGGCCGCGGGGAGCACAGATACGCAGTATTTT.

This chain joins TRBV6-4 and TRBJ2-3, with D tentatively TRBD1 (5 bases). V shed 0 bases and J shed 2 bases, with 6 bases lying between them. CDR3 length equals 14 residues. Germline V gene data show CDR1 as MRHNA and CDR2 as SNTAGT. CDR3 in DNA: TGTGCCAGCAGTGACTCCAGGGCCACAGATACGCAGTATTTT. Amino acid sequence: CASSDSRATDTQYF.

This rearrangement joins TRBV6-6 to TRBJ2-3; 7 bases agree with TRBD1. Unmatched junction bases numbered 3, after V lost 3 bases and J lost 6 bases. Germline V gene lookup returns CDR1 MNHNY and CDR2 SVGAGI (reference sequence). The CDR3 is 13 residues long. Written as DNA, the CDR3 is TGTGCCAGCAGTTATACACAGGGGGATACGCAGTATTTT. Encoded protein: CASSYTQGDTQYF.

The sample holds one count of this clone. The CDR3 coding sequence is TGTGCCAGCAGTTTCGGGACAGGGGAGTTCTTC. It codes for CASSFGTGEFF. The V call is TRBV12-3 or TRBV12-4, the J call TRBJ2-1; 10 bases map to TRBD1. The CDR3 has 11 residues. The J segment lost 14 bases and the V segment lost 3 bases, leaving 1 base of the junction unmatched.

The CDR3 bases are TGTGCCAGCAGTTTACGGTTTGAAAAACTGTTTTTT. This encodes CASSLRFEKLFF. The V and J genes are TRBV28 and TRBJ1-4; D gene unclear. CDR3 size: 12 residues. Germline CDR1 and CDR2: MDHEN and SYDVKM. V was trimmed by 2 bases and J by 7 bases, leaving 5 bases between them. The whole variable domain, remainder taken from reference TRBV28 and TRBJ1-4, is DVKVTQSSRYLVKRTGEKVFLECVQDMDHENMFWYRQDPGLGLRLIYFSYDVKMKEKGDIPEGYSVSREKKERFSLILESASTNQTSMYLCASSLRFEKLFFGSGTQLSVL.

The chain uses TRBV12-3 or TRBV12-4 and TRBJ2-5, with 8 bases that match TRBD1. There are 13 residues in the CDR3. The V gene end was trimmed by 6 bases and the J gene end by 7 bases; junction bases not matched to a gene: 7. The CDR3 nucleotides read TGTGCCAGCAGCCTGACAGGGGCCGGGACCCAGTACTTC. Amino acids: CASSLTGAGTQYF.

V is TRBV7-9 and J is TRBJ2-5, with D unresolved. The CDR3 loop spans 15 amino acids. Looked up from germline, CDR1 is SEHNR and CDR2 is FQNEAQ (reference sequence). The V end lost 1 base, the J end lost 10 bases, and 19 bases lay between the germline ends. In DNA, the CDR3 is TGTGCCAGCAGCTTAGAGGGCAGATCCTCGGTGGGCCAGTACTTC. As protein: CASSLEGRSSVGQYF.

The chain employs TRBV5-1 and TRBJ2-3; 9 bases align to TRBD2. V lost 3 bases and J lost 5; bases outside the gene matches: 7. The CDR3 runs 15 residues. The germline CDR1 and CDR2 sequences are SGHRS and YFSETQ. Here the CDR3 DNA reads TGCGCCAGCAGCTCGGGCGGGGGGGCCATAGATACGCAGTATTTT. Amino acids: CASSSGGGAIDTQYF.

The chain links TRBV13 to TRBJ2-5; TRBD1 matches at 8 bases. V gave up 5 bases and J gave up 1 base; unmatched junction bases: 12. There are 17 residues in the CDR3. The germline gives CDR1 PRHDT, CDR2 FYEKMQ (reference sequence). CDR3 coding DNA: TGTGCCAGCAGCCACAGGGGGGCCTACGGGATCCAAGAGACCCAGTACTTC. Its protein is CASSHRGAYGIQETQYF.

The chain employs TRBV2 and TRBJ1-2, with D uncertain. The CDR3 extends over 13 amino acids. The V gene's germline CDR1 is SNHLY and CDR2 FYNNEI. Trimming took off 2 bases at V and 3 bases at J, with 7 bases between the two ends. CDR3 coding DNA: TGTGCCAGCAGTGAAACAGCTTACTATGGCTACACCTTC. It translates to CASSETAYYGYTF.

The J gene is TRBJ2-2, the V gene TRBV18; 8 bases line up with TRBD1. The CDR3 is 14 amino acids. Germline-derived CDR1 and CDR2 are KGHSH and LQKENI. Trimming at V came to 4 bases and at J to 4 bases, leaving 2 bases not matched to a gene. CDR3: CASSQGQVTGELFF. In DNA, the CDR3 is TGTGCCAGCTCACAGGGACAGGTCACCGGGGAGCTGTTTTTT.

The count of this clone is one. This chain joins TRBV5-1 and TRBJ2-2, with TRBD2 identical over 7 bases. Germline assignment: CDR1 SGHRS and CDR2 YFSETQ. The junction had 6 bases not matched to a gene; V was cut back by 0 bases and J by 1 base. This CDR3 is 17 amino acids long. CDR3 DNA sequence: TGCGCCAGCAGCTTGGAAGGGACTAACCTGAACACCGGGGAGCTGTTTTTT. Translating gives CASSLEGTNLNTGELFF. Complete variable domain (other parts from reference TRBV5-1 and TRBJ2-2): KAGVTQTPRYLIKTRGQQVTLSCSPISGHRSVSWYQQTPGQGLQFLFEYFSETQRNKGNFPGRFSGRQFSNSRSEMNVSTLELGDSALYLCASSLEGTNLNTGELFFGEGSRLTVL.

The chain combines TRBV6-5 with TRBJ1-1, with a weak D call TRBD1 (6 bases). This CDR3 is built from 15 residues. The V gene lost 7 bases and the J gene lost 1 base, with 16 bases spanning the gap. Germline CDR1 and CDR2: MNHEY and SVGAGI. CDR3 sequence: CASNHVWGANTEAFF. The CDR3 nucleotides are TGTGCCAGCAACCATGTTTGGGGGGCGAACACTGAAGCTTTCTTT.

The chain combines TRBV24-1 with TRBJ2-2, with 8 bases lining up with TRBD1. The length of the CDR3 is 12 residues. The germline V gene has CDR1 KGHDR and CDR2 SFDVKD. V dropped 9 bases and J dropped 6; count of bases not matched to a gene: 2. CDR3 nucleotide sequence: TGTGCCACCTCACAGGGGGCCGGGGAGCTGTTTTTT. Amino acids: CATSQGAGELFF.

V and J are TRBV19 and TRBJ2-2; 10 bases are shared with TRBD1. V lost 10 bases to trimming and J lost 1 base; unmatched junction nucleotides: 3. Per germline, CDR1 LNHDA and CDR2 SQIVND (reference sequence). The CDR3 sequence is 14 residues long. The CDR3 DNA reads as TGTGCCACTAGGGACAGGGGGAACACCGGGGAGCTGTTTTTT. It yields the protein CATRDRGNTGELFF.

This clone has just one count. The chain employs TRBV2 and TRBJ2-1; D unresolved. The germline V and J ends were trimmed by 7 bases and 5 bases, with 9 bases remaining between them. Per the germline V gene, CDR1 is SNHLY and CDR2 is FYNNEI. There are 12 residues in the CDR3. DNA of the CDR3: TGTGCCAGCAACATGGTGGACAATGAGCAGTTCTTC. It translates to CASNMVDNEQFF. Full variable domain (missing parts from reference TRBV2 and TRBJ2-1): EPEVTQTPSHQVTQMGQEVILRCVPISNHLYFYWYRQILGQKVEFLVSFYNNEISEKSEIFDDQFSVERPDGSNFTLKIRSTKLEDSAMYFCASNMVDNEQFFGPGTRLTVL.